These 27 T cell receptor beta chains were all obtained from the same sample, sequenced in a study of blood T cell repertoires in COVID-19. Repertoires were generated with immunoSEQ multiplex PCR, while TCRdb's copy carries only in-frame clones and drops some. The table records approximately 240,000 clones, approximately 83% of them present only once. Sequenced sample: PBMCs or T cells enriched from blood (not recorded which). Every receptor here comes from a woman between 40 and 55 years old with acute COVID-19.

J is TRBJ2-2 and V is TRBV30, with D perhaps TRBD1 (5 bases). Trimming removed 0 bases from V and 5 bases from J, with 13 bases in between. The germline gives CDR1 GTSNPN, CDR2 SVGIG (reference sequence). The CDR3 loop spans 15 amino acids. The CDR3 DNA sequence: TGTGCCTGGAGTGTGTCAGGGATTAGGACCGGGGAGCTGTTTTTT. This gives the protein CAWSVSGIRTGELFF.

V usage is TRBV5-4 and J usage is TRBJ1-2, with D unresolved. V lost 0 bases to trimming and J lost 7 bases, with 10 bases between them. The CDR3 has 13 residues. The V gene's germline CDR1 is SGHNT and CDR2 YYREEE (reference sequence). Here the CDR3 reads CASSLGVEIGYTF. The CDR3 nucleotides read TGTGCCAGCAGCTTGGGGGTGGAGATTGGCTACACCTTC.

The chain has TRBV6-1 and TRBJ2-4; possible D gene TRBD2, 6 bases. The V and J ends lost 4 bases and 0 bases respectively, with 16 bases between them. CDR1 and CDR2 from the germline V gene are MNHNS and SASEGT. There are 17 residues in the CDR3. The CDR3 coding sequence is TGTGCCAGCAGTGGGGGCCTCGGGGGTCTAGCCAAAAACATTCAGTACTTC. It yields the protein CASSGGLGGLAKNIQYF.

The J gene is TRBJ1-5, the V gene TRBV4-2, with D unclear. Deletions cut 2 bases from V and 6 bases from J, with 11 bases between. The CDR3 length is 14 residues. The germline CDR1 and CDR2 sequences are LGHNA and YNFKEQ. The chain's CDR3 is CASSQYPGGQPQHF. The CDR3 DNA reads as TGTGCCAGCAGCCAATATCCGGGTGGTCAGCCCCAGCATTTT.

The table lists this clone with a few counts. The rearrangement joins TRBV9 to TRBJ1-4; D might be TRBD1 (5 bases). V lost 0 bases, J lost 8 bases, and 11 bases lay in between. CDR1 is SGDLS and CDR2 is YYNGEE in the germline V gene. The CDR3 extends over 14 amino acids. The CDR3 bases are TGTGCCAGCAGCGTAGGTGCAGGGTGGGAAAAACTGTTTTTT. Its protein product is CASSVGAGWEKLFF.

The chain recombines TRBV5-1 with TRBJ1-5; 7 bases agree with TRBD1. The CDR3 is made up of 14 amino acids. Germline loops: CDR1 SGHRS, CDR2 YFSETQ. The V gene end was trimmed by 4 bases and the J gene end by 3 bases; junction bases not matched to a gene: 4. As DNA, the CDR3 is TGCGCCAGCAGCCCTGGACAGGCCAATCAGCCCCAGCATTTT. It yields the protein CASSPGQANQPQHF.

The gene calls are TRBV18 and TRBJ1-1; possible D gene TRBD1, 6 bases. Trimming shortened V by 2 bases and J by 5 bases, and 6 bases separated the two germline ends. CDR1 is KGHSH and CDR2 is LQKENI in the germline V gene. The length of the CDR3 is 12 residues. The CDR3 coding sequence is TGTGCCAGCTCACCAGGACAGACTGAAGCTTTCTTT. This sequence encodes CASSPGQTEAFF.

This clone turned up a few times. The chain links TRBV5-1 to TRBJ1-1, with D unclear. Germline CDR1 is SGHRS and CDR2 is YFSETQ. Trimming removed 3 bases at V and 1 base at J, with 13 bases between. This CDR3 spans 15 amino acids. The CDR3: CASSWKGSANTEAFF. Here the CDR3 DNA reads TGCGCCAGCAGCTGGAAAGGGAGCGCGAACACTGAAGCTTTCTTT. Full variable domain (rest looked up from reference TRBV5-1 and TRBJ1-1): KAGVTQTPRYLIKTRGQQVTLSCSPISGHRSVSWYQQTPGQGLQFLFEYFSETQRNKGNFPGRFSGRQFSNSRSEMNVSTLELGDSALYLCASSWKGSANTEAFFGQGTRLTVV.

V is TRBV7-2 and J is TRBJ2-3, with TRBD2 matching over 12 bases. This CDR3 has 19 residues. Germline V gene sequence: CDR1 SGHTA, CDR2 FQGNSA. The V and J ends lost 2 bases and 2 bases, in that order; junction bases with no gene match: 11. For the CDR3, the DNA is TGTGCCAGCAGCTTACTCCACCAGGGACTAGCGGGTTTCACAGATACGCAGTATTTT. Amino acid sequence: CASSLLHQGLAGFTDTQYF.

The chain combines TRBV2 with TRBJ2-1, with 12 bases matching TRBD2. With 4 bases clipped from V and 8 bases from J, the junction kept 12 bases outside the gene matches. Germline V gene lookup returns CDR1 SNHLY and CDR2 FYNNEI. The CDR3 sequence is 17 residues long. This CDR3 is CASSGTSGDRTVDEQFF. The CDR3, as DNA: TGTGCCAGCAGTGGGACTAGCGGGGACCGTACGGTGGATGAGCAGTTCTTC. The variable domain in full, completed from reference TRBV2 and TRBJ2-1, reads EPEVTQTPSHQVTQMGQEVILRCVPISNHLYFYWYRQILGQKVEFLVSFYNNEISEKSEIFDDQFSVERPDGSNFTLKIRSTKLEDSAMYFCASSGTSGDRTVDEQFFGPGTRLTVL.

The chain combines TRBV5-1 with TRBJ1-4; maybe TRBD1 (5 bases). CDR3 size: 15 residues. Germline assignment: CDR1 SGHRS and CDR2 YFSETQ. V gave up 6 bases and J gave up 1 base, with 13 bases separating them. The CDR3 nucleotides read TGCGCCAGCACCCCCGGGGGGAAAACTAATGAAAAACTGTTTTTT. Protein product: CASTPGGKTNEKLFF.

V usage is TRBV7-3 and J usage is TRBJ2-1, with TRBD1 matching over 10 bases. The germline CDR1 and CDR2 sequences are SGHTA and FQGTGA. The CDR3 sequence is 16 residues long. The junction had 15 bases not matched to a gene; V was cut back by 6 bases and J by 10 bases. The CDR3 bases are TGTGCCAGCAGTTTCGTTGCCGCGACAGGGGGCGTGGAGCAGTTCTTC. The encoded protein is CASSFVAATGGVEQFF.

V usage is TRBV18 and J usage is TRBJ1-4; D is unclear. Germline loops: CDR1 KGHSH, CDR2 LQKENI. CDR3 size: 16 residues. Trimming took off 2 bases at V and 6 bases at J, with 16 bases between the two ends. Here the CDR3 DNA reads TGTGCCAGCTCACCAAGTAGAGGGCTTATAGATGAAAAACTGTTTTTT. Encoded protein: CASSPSRGLIDEKLFF.

The CDR3 reads CAIGGGEINTEAFF. CDR3 DNA sequence: TGTGCCATCGGTGGGGGCGAAATCAACACTGAAGCTTTCTTT. This chain joins TRBV10-3 and TRBJ1-1, with D possibly TRBD1 on 6 matching bases. CDR3 length: 14 residues. V lost 8 bases to trimming and J lost 2 bases, with 15 bases between them. Germline assignment: CDR1 ENHRY and CDR2 SYGVKD.

The rearrangement links TRBV20-1 to TRBJ1-5; D possibly corresponds to TRBD1 (5 bases). This CDR3 region has 13 residues. Trimming shortened V by 5 bases and J by 6 bases, and 14 bases separated the two germline ends. Germline V gives CDR1 DFQATT, CDR2 SNEGSKA (reference sequence). The CDR3 sequence is CSAGGQRGQPQHF. CDR3 nucleotides: TGCAGTGCTGGTGGACAACGGGGTCAGCCCCAGCATTTT.

V gene TRBV9 combines with J gene TRBJ1-3; 7 bases are a match to TRBD1. Germline V gene sequence: CDR1 SGDLS, CDR2 YYNGEE. This CDR3 has 14 amino acids. The junction had 6 bases not matched to a gene; V was cut back by 5 bases and J by 4 bases. The CDR3 loop is CASSSRQGGNTIYF. DNA for the CDR3: TGTGCCAGCAGTTCCCGACAGGGAGGAAACACCATATATTTT.

The chain recombines TRBV28 with TRBJ2-5, with 9 bases identical to TRBD2. With V trimmed by 4 bases and J by 5 bases, 11 bases remained unmatched. The CDR3 runs to 16 residues. Per the germline V gene, CDR1 is MDHEN and CDR2 is SYDVKM. CDR3 DNA: TGTGCCAGCAGTTCAAATAGCGGGGGCTCCCCGGAGACCCAGTACTTC. Protein: CASSSNSGGSPETQYF.

The V gene is TRBV7-9, the J gene TRBJ1-2; maybe TRBD1 (6 bases). There are 14 residues in the CDR3. Germline values: CDR1 SEHNR, CDR2 FQNEAQ (reference sequence). Deletions cut 0 bases from V and 5 bases from J, with 10 bases between. The CDR3 DNA is TGTGCCAGCAGCTTAGCGGGGACAAAATATGGCTACACCTTC. This encodes CASSLAGTKYGYTF.

The CDR3 loop reads CASSPLQGQAYGYTF. CDR3 DNA sequence: TGTGCCAGTAGTCCCCTTCAGGGGCAAGCCTATGGCTACACCTTC. The chain joins TRBV19 to TRBJ1-2; maybe TRBD1 (6 bases). Trimming took 5 bases from V and 4 from J, leaving 17 bases between them. Germline assignment: CDR1 LNHDA and CDR2 SQIVND (reference sequence). This CDR3 is built from 15 residues.

V and J are TRBV12-5 and TRBJ1-2, with TRBD1 identical over 12 bases. This CDR3 has 20 amino acids. The germline CDR1 and CDR2 sequences are LGHNT and FRNRAP. Trimming cost V 2 bases and J 5 bases; bases outside gene matches: 18. CDR3 region: CASGLPKMGDRGLNGYGYTF. The CDR3 bases are TGTGCTAGTGGTTTGCCTAAAATGGGGGACAGGGGGCTTAATGGGTATGGCTACACCTTC.

The V gene is TRBV7-3, the J gene TRBJ1-1; 9 bases are a match to TRBD1. The CDR3 totals 15 residues. After removal of 2 bases from V and 4 bases from J, the junction contained 5 bases not matched to a gene. Germline V gives CDR1 SGHTA, CDR2 FQGTGA. CDR3 nucleotide sequence: TGTGCCAGCAGCTTATTCCAGACAGGGGGCACTGAAGCTTTCTTT. This sequence encodes CASSLFQTGGTEAFF.

This clone was seen a handful of times. This sequence joins TRBV12-3 or TRBV12-4 and TRBJ1-2; D is perhaps TRBD1 (5 bases). V gave up 6 bases and J gave up 6 bases, with 11 bases separating them. The CDR3 consists of 12 residues. For the CDR3, the DNA is TGTGCCAGCAGCATCCAGGGAAATGGCTACACCTTC. Residues: CASSIQGNGYTF.

The chain uses TRBV23-1 and TRBJ1-5; D not certain. TRBV23-1 is an open reading frame, and its role is uncertain. The ends were cut back, 9 bases at V and 6 bases at J, with 12 bases in the middle. The CDR3 is 12 amino acids. The DNA of the CDR3 is TGCGCCAGGGGGAGAGGGTGTCAGCCCCAGCATTTT. It is translated as CARGRGCQPQHF.

This chain uses TRBV5-1 with TRBJ1-6, with 8 bases lining up with TRBD1. Trimming took 4 bases from V and 3 from J; bases not matched to a gene: 9. Germline CDR1 SGHRS, CDR2 YFSETQ. This CDR3 region has 17 residues. CDR3: CASSEGQVLSYNSPLHF. The CDR3 region has the DNA TGCGCCAGCAGCGAGGGACAGGTTCTAAGCTATAATTCACCCCTCCACTTT.

The chain joins TRBV5-5 to TRBJ1-6; D may be TRBD1 (6 bases). The CDR3 contains 16 residues. Between the trimmed V and J ends, which lost 8 bases and 6 bases, there was a span of 21 bases. Germline CDR1 SGHKS, CDR2 YYEKEE (reference sequence). The CDR3 region is CASTTGGQPVNSPLHF. For the CDR3, the DNA is TGTGCCAGTACCACCGGGGGGCAACCCGTTAATTCACCCCTCCACTTT.

The rearrangement uses TRBV5-1 and TRBJ1-2, with a possible D match to TRBD1 (5 bases). CDR1 is SGHRS, CDR2 YFSETQ, per germline. This CDR3 contains 13 residues. Trimming stripped 0 bases from V and 2 bases from J, with 5 bases between. This CDR3 is CASSLGTNYGYTF. CDR3 coding DNA: TGCGCCAGCAGCTTGGGGACAAACTATGGCTACACCTTC. Full variable domain (remainder filled in from reference TRBV5-1 and TRBJ1-2): KAGVTQTPRYLIKTRGQQVTLSCSPISGHRSVSWYQQTPGQGLQFLFEYFSETQRNKGNFPGRFSGRQFSNSRSEMNVSTLELGDSALYLCASSLGTNYGYTFGSGTRLTVV.

The chain uses TRBV28 and TRBJ1-2; a weak D match, TRBD1 (6 bases). Per the germline V gene, CDR1 is MDHEN and CDR2 is SYDVKM. Trimming pared 7 bases from V and 4 bases from J, leaving 16 bases between. There are 14 residues in the CDR3. DNA of the CDR3: TGTGCCAGCACCCCCCCCCAGGGGACCTATGGCTACACCTTC. Protein: CASTPPQGTYGYTF.